The rows below give T cell receptor beta chains drawn from one sample of a study of CD8 T cells in ankylosing spondylitis. A single record per CDR3 protein comes from TCRdb applying MiXCR to the 5' RACE reads. The table includes about 260,000 distinct CDR3 sequences, about 20% detected once. Input material: blood, either unsorted or a sorted T cell fraction (not recorded which). Receptors were obtained from a male donor with ankylosing spondylitis or in good health (not recorded which). CDR3s include the opening cysteine and the closing phenylalanine or tryptophan. The D gene is left open where the match is weak. The size entry is marked missing in some rows and otherwise reads once, few, many or a size class.

D	V	J	size	CDR3	DNA
TRBD1	TRBV12-3/TRBV12-4	TRBJ2-5	few	CASSLGMGQKKETQYF	TGTGCCAGCAGTCTTGGAATGGGACAGAAAAAAGAGACCCAGTACTTC
-	TRBV6-1	TRBJ2-1	-	CASTPWQVTYNEQFF	TGTGCCAGCACCCCGTGGCAGGTGACCTACAATGAGCAGTTCTTC
-	TRBV9	TRBJ2-1	few	CASSDDIAGSDEQFF	TGTGCCAGCAGCGATGATATAGCTGGGTCGGATGAGCAGTTCTTC
-	TRBV12-3/TRBV12-4	TRBJ2-3	-	CTCSFSPGTPTRTDTQYF	TGTACCTGCAGTTTTTCCCCCGGGACTCCAACCCGCACAGATACGCAGTATTTT
-	TRBV20-1	TRBJ1-1	few	CSAEDTNTEAFF	TGCAGTGCGGAGGATACTAACACTGAAGCTTTCTTT
TRBD2	TRBV29-1	TRBJ2-1	few	CSARTSGIYNEQFF	TGCAGCGCTAGGACTAGCGGGATCTACAATGAGCAGTTCTTC
-	TRBV6-1	TRBJ2-5	-	CARARSIQETQYF	TGTGCCAGAGCCAGGTCGATCCAAGAGACCCAGTACTTC
-	TRBV5-1	TRBJ1-1	-	CASSWALGNTEAFF	TGCGCCAGCAGCTGGGCACTGGGGAACACTGAAGCTTTCTTT
-	TRBV7-3	TRBJ2-2	few	CASSLSTSNTGELFF	TGTGCCAGCAGCTTATCTACCTCGAACACCGGGGAGCTGTTTTTT
-	TRBV20-1	TRBJ1-5	few	CSARDPAGINQPQHF	TGCAGTGCTAGAGATCCGGCAGGTATCAATCAGCCCCAGCATTTT
-	TRBV30	TRBJ2-3	-	CAWSHGVPDTQYF	TGTGCCTGGAGTCACGGAGTCCCAGATACGCAGTATTTT
-	TRBV7-8	TRBJ2-2	few	CASSLSSVTGELFF	TGTGCCAGCAGCTTAAGCTCGGTCACCGGGGAGCTGTTTTTT
-	TRBV11-2	TRBJ2-2	few	CASSRRGELFF	TGTGCCAGCAGCCGTAGGGGGGAGCTGTTTTTT
TRBD1	TRBV5-1	TRBJ1-5	-	CASSLDGRGLYQPQHF	TGCGCCAGCAGCTTGGACGGCAGGGGGCTTTATCAGCCCCAGCATTTT
-	TRBV7-9	TRBJ2-2	-	CASGGRFNTGELFF	TGTGCCAGCGGTGGCAGGTTTAACACCGGGGAGCTGTTTTTT
-	TRBV4-1	TRBJ1-5	many	CASSQDRGNQPQHF	TGCGCCAGCAGCCAAGATAGGGGGAATCAGCCCCAGCATTTT
-	TRBV3-1	TRBJ1-1	-	CASSQDFSEAFF	TGTGCCAGCAGCCAAGATTTCAGTGAAGCTTTCTTT
TRBD1	TRBV24-1	TRBJ2-1	few	CATSDPRTGYNNEQFF	TGTGCCACCAGTGATCCCCGGACAGGGTATAACAATGAGCAGTTCTTC
-	TRBV15	TRBJ2-1	many	CATSVSKTYNEQFF	TGTGCCACCAGCGTTTCAAAAACCTACAATGAGCAGTTCTTC
TRBD1	TRBV10-1	TRBJ1-2	-	CASSRGQGRFIYGYTF	TGCGCCAGCAGCCGGGGACAGGGACGGTTCATATATGGCTACACCTTC
-	TRBV30	TRBJ2-4	few	CAWQQGNIQYF	TGTGCCTGGCAACAGGGAAACATTCAGTACTTC
-	TRBV28	TRBJ1-1	many	CASSSTGSTEAFF	TGTGCCAGCAGTTCCACAGGATCCACTGAAGCTTTCTTT
-	TRBV29-1	TRBJ2-2	many	CSVAPDSDTGELFF	TGCAGCGTTGCCCCGGACTCGGACACCGGGGAGCTGTTTTTT
-	TRBV7-6	TRBJ2-3	-	CASSLGPAGRADTQYF	TGTGCCAGCAGCTTAGGCCCAGCGGGCAGGGCAGATACGCAGTATTTT
-	TRBV6-1	TRBJ2-1	-	CASRTPKQGNEQFF	TGTGCCAGCAGGACCCCGAAACAGGGTAATGAGCAGTTCTTC
-	TRBV6-2/TRBV6-3	TRBJ1-5	-	CASSYSRRTGINNNQPQHF	TGTGCCAGCAGTTACTCCCGACGGACCGGGATCAATAACAATCAGCCCCAGCATTTT
-	TRBV21-1	TRBJ2-2	-	CASKGRTNTGELFF	TGTGCCAGCAAGGGCAGAACGAACACCGGGGAGCTGTTTTTT
-	TRBV29-1	TRBJ2-3	-	CSVRPGEDTQYF	TGCAGCGTCAGGCCGGGAGAAGATACGCAGTATTTT
TRBD1	TRBV27	TRBJ1-4	-	CASSLAGTDPEKLFF	TGTGCCAGCAGTTTAGCCGGGACAGACCCCGAAAAACTGTTTTTT
TRBD2	TRBV12-3/TRBV12-4	TRBJ2-3	few	CGSGGRPGDTQYF	TGTGGTAGCGGGGGACGGCCTGGAGATACGCAGTATTTT
TRBD2	TRBV28	TRBJ2-3	few	CASRSRLAGRTDTQYF	TGTGCCAGCAGATCGAGACTAGCGGGGAGGACAGATACGCAGTATTTT
-	TRBV21-1	TRBJ2-3	-	CASSTLIVREMTDTQYF	TGTGCCAGCAGTACCCTCATTGTAAGGGAGATGACAGATACGCAGTATTTT